This T cell receptor (beta chain) appears in the sequencing data of a study of OX40 agonist ivuxolimab in advanced cancers. Profiled with immunoSEQ multiplex PCR; TCRdb holds only in-frame clones, not every one. The table includes 81,000 or so clones, approximately 90% detected once. This CDR3 has 14 residues. V gave up 3 bases and J gave up 1 base, with 9 bases separating them. Per germline, CDR1 SGHTA and CDR2 FQGTGA. The rearrangement links TRBV7-3 to TRBJ1-1; D gene uncertain. This clonotype was obtained from an adult with an advanced solid tumor such as melanoma, head and neck, liver or kidney cancer. The starting material was CD4+ or CD8+ T cells sorted from blood, obtained in a trial of the OX40 agonist ivuxolimab. The CDR3 protein is CASSLSVGNTEAFF. CDR3 nucleotides: TGTGCCAGCAGCTTGAGCGTTGGGAACACTGAAGCTTTCTTT. Variable domain in full (rest from reference TRBV7-3 and TRBJ1-1): GAGVSQTPSNKVTEKGKYVELRCDPISGHTALYWYRQSLGQGPEFLIYFQGTGAADDSGLPNDRFFAVRPEGSVSTLKIQRTERGDSAVYLCASSLSVGNTEAFFGQGTRLTVV.